This is a list of T cell receptor beta chains from one sample in a study of blood T cell repertoires in COVID-19. Sequencing used immunoSEQ multiplex PCR; TCRdb keeps in-frame clones, though not all of them. The data hold about 190,000 clones, with about 81% observed a single time. Sequenced sample: peripheral blood. These receptor sequences come from a man aged 25-45 years with active or convalescent COVID-19. The CDR3 runs from the conserved cysteine through the conserved F or W. D genes are given only for firm matches. The size of a clone is reported for some rows only, either as once, few or many, or as a class for expanded clones.

J | D | size | V | CDR3 | DNA
TRBJ1-5 | TRBD1 | few | TRBV24-1 | CATSDEGQGAGQPQHF | TGTGCCACCAGCGATGAGGGACAGGGGGCAGGTCAGCCCCAGCATTTT
TRBJ1-2 | TRBD1 | NA | TRBV6-5 | CASSKGQGGYGYTF | TGTGCCAGCAGCAAGGGACAGGGAGGGTATGGCTACACCTTC
TRBJ2-3 | TRBD2 | NA | TRBV5-8 | CASSLVTSGAFTDTQYF | TGTGCCAGCAGCTTGGTGACTAGCGGGGCTTTCACAGATACGCAGTATTTT
TRBJ1-1 | NA | NA | TRBV15 | CATSPSPGNTEAFF | TGTGCCACCAGCCCCTCCCCAGGTAACACTGAAGCTTTCTTT
TRBJ1-5 | NA | NA | TRBV7-8 | CASSLLVGSNQPQHF | TGTGCCAGCAGCTTATTGGTCGGTAGCAATCAGCCCCAGCATTTT
TRBJ2-2 | NA | NA | TRBV11-2 | CAGQRGNTGELFF | TGTGCCGGTCAGAGAGGGAACACCGGGGAGCTGTTTTTT
TRBJ1-1 | NA | NA | TRBV5-6 | CASSLAAAIGAFF | TGTGCCAGCAGCTTGGCAGCGGCTATAGGAGCTTTCTTT
TRBJ1-2 | NA | NA | TRBV7-2 | CASSLGGPANYGYTF | TGTGCCAGCAGCTTAGGGGGGCCCGCTAACTATGGCTACACCTTC
TRBJ2-3 | TRBD1 | NA | TRBV15 | CATSRGQGITDTQYF | TGTGCCACCAGCAGAGGACAGGGGATCACAGATACGCAGTATTTT
TRBJ1-1 | NA | few | TRBV6-1 | CASSELGRGPAFF | TGTGCCAGCAGTGAATTAGGGCGGGGGCCCGCTTTCTTT
TRBJ1-3 | TRBD1 | NA | TRBV4-3 | CASSPGQGSGNTIYF | TGCGCCAGCAGCCCGGGACAGGGTTCTGGAAACACCATATATTTT
TRBJ2-4 | NA | NA | TRBV4-1 | CASSPTKSIQYF | TGCGCCAGCAGCCCGACTAAGAGCATTCAGTACTTC
TRBJ1-2 | TRBD1 | NA | TRBV6-1 | CASSAGGGQGTYGYTF | TGTGCCAGCAGTGCCGGGGGGGGACAGGGAACCTATGGCTACACCTTC
TRBJ2-7 | TRBD1 | few | TRBV2 | CASSSRDRAPEQYF | TGTGCCAGCAGTTCCCGGGACAGGGCCCCCGAGCAGTACTTC
TRBJ1-6 | TRBD1 | NA | TRBV6-5 | CASSGQGSRSPLHF | TGTGCCAGCTCTGGACAGGGAAGTAGGTCACCCCTCCACTTT
TRBJ1-2 | NA | few | TRBV25-1 | CASTSSRDGYTF | TGTGCCAGCACTTCCTCCCGGGATGGCTACACCTTC
TRBJ1-5 | TRBD1 | NA | TRBV11-2 | CASSSTGTGPNQPQHF | TGTGCCAGCAGCTCCACCGGGACAGGCCCCAATCAGCCCCAGCATTTT
TRBJ1-4 | TRBD1 | NA | TRBV12-3/TRBV12-4 | CASSKDREKLFF | TGTGCCAGCAGTAAAGACAGGGAGAAACTGTTTTTT
TRBJ1-6 | TRBD1 | NA | TRBV2 | CASSGTGYYNSPLHF | TGTGCCAGCAGTGGGACAGGGTATTATAATTCACCCCTCCACTTT
TRBJ1-2 | NA | NA | TRBV10-3 | CAIGQRTNYGYTF | TGTGCCATTGGACAGAGGACTAACTATGGCTACACCTTC
TRBJ1-2 | NA | NA | TRBV6-5 | CASVRGLDGYTF | TGTGCCAGCGTACGAGGCTTGGATGGCTACACCTTC
TRBJ1-2 | TRBD1 | few | TRBV11-2 | CASSFTGTGDPYGYTF | TGTGCCAGCAGCTTCACCGGGACAGGGGATCCCTATGGCTACACCTTC
TRBJ1-1 | NA | NA | TRBV19 | CASSRGNTEAFF | TGTGCCAGTAGTCGGGGGAACACTGAAGCTTTCTTT
TRBJ2-1 | TRBD2 | NA | TRBV7-7 | CASSFGGGSEQFF | TGTGCTAGCAGCTTCGGCGGGGGGAGTGAGCAGTTCTTC
TRBJ2-1 | NA | NA | TRBV7-2 | CASSLSNYRNEQFF | TGTGCCAGCAGCTTATCGAACTACCGGAATGAGCAGTTCTTC
TRBJ1-2 | NA | NA | TRBV5-5 | CASSLTPSDYGYTF | TGTGCCAGCAGCTTGACCCCCTCAGACTATGGCTACACCTTC
TRBJ1-3 | NA | NA | TRBV6-5 | CASATGTGNTIYF | TGTGCCAGCGCGACGGGTACTGGAAACACCATATATTTT
TRBJ1-1 | NA | NA | TRBV5-1 | CASSVDSGTEAFF | TGCGCCAGCAGCGTGGACAGTGGAACTGAAGCTTTCTTT
TRBJ2-7 | NA | NA | TRBV6-5 | CASSYAQTRREQYF | TGTGCCAGCAGTTACGCACAAACTAGGCGCGAGCAGTACTTC
TRBJ1-5 | TRBD1 | NA | TRBV28 | CASSFGNRGMNQPQHF | TGTGCCAGCAGTTTCGGTAACAGGGGGATGAATCAGCCCCAGCATTTT
TRBJ1-4 | NA | NA | TRBV3-1/TRBV3-2 | CASSQDPQANEKLFF | TGTGCCAGCAGCCAAGATCCCCAGGCTAATGAAAAACTGTTTTTT
TRBJ1-2 | TRBD1 | NA | TRBV19 | CASSIETGNYGYTF | TGTGCCAGTAGTATAGAGACAGGGAACTATGGCTACACCTTC
TRBJ2-5 | TRBD1 | NA | TRBV9 | CASSASGTGTRETQYF | TGTGCCAGCAGCGCCTCCGGGACAGGGACGAGAGAGACCCAGTACTTC
TRBJ1-1 | NA | NA | TRBV11-3 | CASSFGRNTEAFF | TGTGCCAGCAGCTTTGGGCGAAACACTGAAGCTTTCTTT
TRBJ2-1 | NA | NA | TRBV30 | CAWSAGAHNEQFF | TGTGCCTGGAGTGCAGGGGCCCACAATGAGCAGTTCTTC
TRBJ1-4 | TRBD1 | NA | TRBV9 | CASSGNRGSNEKLFF | TGTGCCAGCAGCGGAAACAGGGGCTCCAATGAAAAACTGTTTTTT
TRBJ1-1 | NA | NA | TRBV27 | CASSGQTGYEAFF | TGTGCCAGCAGCGGACAGACCGGTTATGAAGCTTTCTTT
TRBJ2-3 | TRBD1 | once | TRBV6-1 | CASSERTGVKDTQYF | TGTGCCAGCAGTGAAAGGACAGGGGTCAAGGATACGCAGTATTTT
TRBJ1-2 | NA | NA | TRBV21-1 | CASSKLYQAGYTF | TGTGCCAGCAGCAAATTGTATCAGGCTGGCTACACCTTC
TRBJ2-3 | NA | NA | TRBV5-1 | CASSSQASTDTQYF | TGCGCCAGCAGCTCCCAGGCTAGCACAGATACGCAGTATTTT
TRBJ2-3 | TRBD2 | NA | TRBV7-9 | CASSLGTSGIGDTQYF | TGTGCCAGCAGCTTAGGGACTAGCGGGATAGGAGATACGCAGTATTTT
TRBJ2-7 | TRBD1 | NA | TRBV19 | CATRGTGEGYEQYF | TGTGCCACCAGGGGGACAGGGGAGGGGTACGAGCAGTACTTC
TRBJ2-3 | TRBD2 | few | TRBV11-2 | CASSQGTSDGADTQYF | TGTGCCAGCAGCCAGGGGACTAGCGATGGCGCAGATACGCAGTATTTT
TRBJ1-2 | NA | NA | TRBV6-5 | CASSYSGGGSYGYTF | TGTGCCAGCAGTTACTCGGGAGGGGGTTCCTATGGCTACACCTTC
TRBJ2-2 | TRBD2 | NA | TRBV6-4 | CASSPHSGSIGELFF | TGTGCCAGCAGTCCGCATAGCGGGAGTATCGGGGAGCTGTTTTTT
TRBJ2-1 | NA | once | TRBV19 | CASNDPPLTSPYNEQFF | TGTGCCAGTAACGATCCGCCCCTCACTAGCCCGTACAATGAGCAGTTCTTC
TRBJ1-1 | NA | NA | TRBV5-6 | CASSLYAGKFAEAFF | TGTGCCAGCAGCTTGTACGCAGGGAAATTTGCTGAAGCTTTCTTT
TRBJ2-5 | TRBD2 | NA | TRBV6-2/TRBV6-3 | CASSPGLAGTPVGQYF | TGTGCCAGCAGCCCTGGACTAGCGGGAACCCCGGTGGGCCAGTACTTC
TRBJ1-2 | NA | NA | TRBV28 | CASSTLHRALYGYTF | TGTGCCAGCAGCACCTTACACAGGGCCCTCTATGGCTACACCTTC
TRBJ1-1 | TRBD1 | NA | TRBV6-5 | CASTGGNTEAFF | TGTGCCAGCACAGGGGGGAACACTGAAGCTTTCTTT